This record looks at one TCR beta chain sequence and its context. Antigen: not known. Germline V gene lookup returns CDR1 MGHRA and CDR2 YSYEKL. This CDR3 comprises 13 residues. With 3 bases removed from V and 7 bases from J, the gap between germline ends came to 12 bases. TCRdb re-called the RACE reads with MiXCR, one entry per CDR3 protein. The table has more than 70,000 distinct CDR3 sequences, roughly 11% seen once. Documented time point: patch test 2, 6 weeks after DPC sensitization. Noted treatment: therapeutic diphenylcyclopropenone sensitization with weekly scalp DPC. Unfractionated whole blood was the source from which total RNA was extracted. These data belong to a study of human T cells and chemical hapten exposure. General study results and limits: Relative to control repertoires, expanded TCRs gave rise to significantly more large CDR3 similarity clusters.

Sequencing used whole blood, obtained in connection with sensitization to the hapten diphenylcyclopropenone (DPC). The chain links TRBV4-1 to TRBJ1-1; weak D call: TRBD1 (6 bases). The TCR sequence derives from a man aged 18 to 35 with alopecia areata. Some clones in this sample may be carry-over from other donors' samples. The CDR3 is CASSHGRTDEAFF. Written as DNA, the CDR3 is TGCGCCAGCAGCCACGGGAGGACAGATGAAGCTTTCTTT.